The 6 T cell receptor beta chains listed next were all sequenced from one sample in a study of T cells in Graves' hyperthyroidism and ophthalmopathy. TCR beta CDR3 regions were amplified from RNA transcripts. First-round RT-PCR targeting the TCR CDR3 was performed with the HTBI primer set. Using its own MiXCR run on the multiplex PCR reads, TCRdb lists one record per CDR3 protein. The table has 600,000 to 900,000 distinct CDR3 sequences, roughly 15% seen once; the top ten hold roughly 8%. Specimen: blood. Receptors originate from a man aged 18 to 29 with Graves' hyperthyroidism.

The chain has TRBV5-6 and TRBJ2-7, with unresolved D. V lost 1 base, J lost 4 bases, and 9 bases lay in between. Germline lookup yields CDR1 SGHDT and CDR2 YYEEEE. This CDR3 has 13 residues. CDR3 sequence reads: CASSLQDGYEQYF. The CDR3 region has the DNA TGTGCCAGCAGCTTGCAAGATGGGTACGAGCAGTACTTC. Complete variable domain (other parts from reference TRBV5-6 and TRBJ2-7): DAGVTQSPTHLIKTRGQQVTLRCSPKSGHDTVSWYQQALGQGPQFIFQYYEEEERQRGNFPDRFSGHQFPNYSSELNVNALLLGDSALYLCASSLQDGYEQYFGPGTRLTVT.

V usage is TRBV27 and J usage is TRBJ2-7, with D possibly matching TRBD2 (7 bases). This CDR3 has 16 residues. Germline V CDR1 and CDR2: MNHEY, SMNVEV (reference sequence). The V end lost 6 bases, the J end lost 3 bases, and 21 bases lay between the germline ends. The CDR3 DNA reads TGTGCCAGCAGCCCTCGGGGGGCAGGGCTACTCTACGAGCAGTACTTC. It is translated as CASSPRGAGLLYEQYF.

The V and J genes are TRBV10-3 and TRBJ2-1, with 7 bases aligning to TRBD2. The J segment lost 2 bases and the V segment lost 1 base, leaving 5 bases of the junction unmatched. Germline V lookup: CDR1 ENHRY, CDR2 SYGVKD. The CDR3 covers 16 residues. Here the CDR3 reads CAISELPSGTYNEQFF. In nucleotides, the CDR3 is TGTGCCATCAGTGAGTTGCCTAGCGGAACCTACAATGAGCAGTTCTTC.

At least ten counts were recorded for this clonotype. This chain links TRBV7-8 with TRBJ2-3; the D is unclear. The CDR3 consists of 15 residues. The germline CDR1 and CDR2 sequences are SGHVS and FQNEAQ. Trimming left V 2 bases short and J 5 bases short, with 14 bases between. In DNA, the CDR3 is TGTGCCAGCAGCTTAAATGCCCGTTCGGGAGATACGCAGTATTTT. Its translation: CASSLNARSGDTQYF.

At least ten counts were recorded for this clonotype. V gene TRBV12-3 or TRBV12-4 combines with J gene TRBJ2-1, with D unclear. V lost 6 bases to trimming and J lost 3 bases, with 12 bases between them. The CDR3 has 14 amino acids. The DNA for the CDR3 is TGTGCCAGCAGCGCCGGGCCTGACTACAATGAGCAGTTCTTC. It yields the protein CASSAGPDYNEQFF.

This chain joins TRBV6-2 or TRBV6-3 and TRBJ2-5; 7 bases are a match to TRBD1. After removal of 11 bases from V and 8 bases from J, the junction contained 14 bases not matched to a gene. Germline V CDR1 and CDR2: MNHEY, SVGEGT. The CDR3 length is 13 residues. The CDR3 reads CAAWDSLQGTQYF. The CDR3 DNA sequence: TGTGCCGCCTGGGACAGCCTCCAAGGAACCCAGTACTTC.